This is a list of T cell receptor beta chains from one sample in a study of blood T cell repertoires in COVID-19. Sequencing was performed with immunoSEQ multiplex PCR; in TCRdb, only in-frame clones are kept and a portion is missing. This table holds around 300,000 clones, over 80% found once. The sequencing sample was made of peripheral blood. Every receptor here comes from a woman aged 40-49 years with acute or convalescent COVID-19. Both conserved end residues are part of each CDR3. The D gene is left open where the match is weak. Size is stated for part of the rows, as once, few or many counts, or as a class when the clone is expanded.

V	length	size	J	D	CDR3	DNA
TRBV6-5	15	.	TRBJ2-1	TRBD2	CASGPAGRSYNEQFF	TGTGCCAGCGGGCCAGCGGGGCGCTCCTACAATGAGCAGTTCTTC
TRBV2	13	once	TRBJ1-6	TRBD1	CASSNILTGSLHF	TGTGCCAGCAGTAATATCCTGACAGGGTCCCTCCACTTT
TRBV5-1	16	.	TRBJ2-1	.	CASTLEGGASYNEQFF	TGCGCCAGCACACTCGAGGGGGGGGCCTCCTACAATGAGCAGTTCTTC
TRBV7-9	13	.	TRBJ1-2	TRBD1	CASSLGGGAYDTF	TGTGCCAGCAGCTTAGGAGGGGGCGCGTATGACACCTTC
TRBV28	14	.	TRBJ1-1	.	CASTGGSSVTEAFF	TGTGCCAGCACTGGGGGGAGTTCGGTCACTGAAGCTTTCTTT
TRBV10-3	12	.	TRBJ1-3	.	CAITGMGNTIYF	TGTGCCATCACGGGGATGGGAAACACCATATATTTT
TRBV7-3	13	.	TRBJ1-1	.	CASSLQENTEAFF	TGTGCCAGCAGCTTACAGGAGAACACTGAAGCTTTCTTT
TRBV4-1	16	.	TRBJ1-2	TRBD1	CASSQPRTGGNYGYTF	TGCGCCAGCAGCCAACCAAGGACAGGGGGTAACTATGGCTACACCTTC
TRBV24-1	13	.	TRBJ1-1	.	CATSGITGTEAFF	TGTGCCACCAGTGGAATAACCGGGACAGAAGCTTTCTTT
TRBV11-2	15	.	TRBJ2-1	.	CASSLLYRSYNEQFF	TGTGCCAGCAGCTTACTATACCGATCCTACAATGAGCAGTTCTTC